This T cell receptor beta chain was documented in a study of blood T cell repertoires in COVID-19. For the study at large: Material from acute and convalescent COVID-19 was sourced from the United States, Italy and Spain.

Germline V lookup: CDR1 SGDLS, CDR2 YYNGEE. The J segment lost 6 bases and the V segment lost 3 bases, leaving 10 bases of the junction unmatched. This CDR3 comprises 16 residues. Method: immunoSEQ multiplex PCR; TCRdb's copy keeps in-frame clones and lacks some. The sample includes some 110,000 clones, 91% of them seen just once. The sequenced sample consisted of peripheral blood. J is TRBJ2-3 and V is TRBV9; 10 positions match TRBD2. The sequence came from a human donor in a cohort sampled during active COVID-19. DNA for the CDR3: TGTGCCAGCAGCGGCGGGGGGTTGACTAGCGGGGATACGCAGTATTTT. It specifies CASSGGGLTSGDTQYF.